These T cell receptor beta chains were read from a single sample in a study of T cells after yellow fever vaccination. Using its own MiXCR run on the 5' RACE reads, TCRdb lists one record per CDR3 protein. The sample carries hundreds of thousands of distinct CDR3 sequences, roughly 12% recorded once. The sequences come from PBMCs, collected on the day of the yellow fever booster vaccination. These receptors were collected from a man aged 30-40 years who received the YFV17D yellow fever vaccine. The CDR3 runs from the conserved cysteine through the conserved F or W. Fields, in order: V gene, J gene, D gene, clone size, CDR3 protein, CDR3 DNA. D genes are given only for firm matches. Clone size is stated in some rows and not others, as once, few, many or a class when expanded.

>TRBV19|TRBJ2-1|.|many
CASSSGPYNEQFF
TGTGCCAGTAGTAGCGGGCCCTACAATGAGCAGTTCTTC
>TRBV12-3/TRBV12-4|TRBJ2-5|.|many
CASRRGVGQETQYF
TGTGCCAGCAGGAGGGGGGTGGGTCAAGAGACCCAGTACTTC
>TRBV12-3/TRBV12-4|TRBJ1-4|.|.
CASSQGRAKLFF
TGTGCCAGCAGTCAGGGGAGGGCAAAACTGTTTTTT
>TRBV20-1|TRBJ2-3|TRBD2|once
CSAHRDYSTDTQYF
TGCAGTGCTCACCGGGACTACAGCACAGATACGCAGTATTTT
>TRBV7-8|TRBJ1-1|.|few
CASSRERGNTEAFF
TGTGCCAGCAGCCGAGAGAGGGGCAACACTGAAGCTTTCTTT
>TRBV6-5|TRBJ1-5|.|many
CASSYAGVGQPQHF
TGTGCCAGCAGTTACGCAGGAGTGGGTCAGCCCCAGCATTTT
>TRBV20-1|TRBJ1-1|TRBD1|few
CSARTGGSNTEAFF
TGCAGTGCTAGAACAGGGGGCTCGAACACTGAAGCTTTCTTT
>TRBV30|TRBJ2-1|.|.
CAVGYNEQFF
TGTGCTGTGGGGTACAATGAGCAGTTCTTC
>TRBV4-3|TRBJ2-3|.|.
CASSQEEWTDTQYF
TGCGCCAGCAGCCAAGAGGAGTGGACAGATACGCAGTATTTT
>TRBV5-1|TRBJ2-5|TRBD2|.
CASSPRTSRLSSETQYF
TGCGCCAGCAGCCCAAGGACTAGCAGACTCTCTTCAGAGACCCAGTACTTC
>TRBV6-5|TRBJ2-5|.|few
CASRERETQYF
TGTGCCAGCCGGGAGAGAGAGACCCAGTACTTC
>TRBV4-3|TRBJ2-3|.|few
CASSNRAGDTQYF
TGCGCCAGCAGTAACAGGGCGGGAGATACGCAGTATTTT
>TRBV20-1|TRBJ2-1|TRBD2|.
CSAVGLAVYNEQFF
TGCAGTGCCGTGGGACTAGCGGTCTACAATGAGCAGTTCTTC
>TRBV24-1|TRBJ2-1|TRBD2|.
CATSEAGGGNEQFF
TGTGCCACCAGTGAGGCGGGAGGAGGTAATGAGCAGTTCTTC
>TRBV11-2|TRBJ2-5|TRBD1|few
CASSLDLGQGRGTQYF
TGTGCCAGCAGCTTAGATCTGGGACAGGGAAGGGGGACCCAGTACTTC
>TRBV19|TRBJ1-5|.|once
CACSWSSGDNQPQHF
TGTGCCTGTAGTTGGAGCTCCGGAGACAATCAGCCCCAGCATTTT
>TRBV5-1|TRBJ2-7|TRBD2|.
CASSARLAVTYEQYF
TGCGCCAGCAGCGCAAGACTAGCGGTGACTTACGAGCAGTACTTC
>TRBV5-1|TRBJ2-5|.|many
CASSLAWGRRYQETQYF
TGCGCCAGCAGCTTGGCCTGGGGACGGAGGTACCAAGAGACCCAGTACTTC
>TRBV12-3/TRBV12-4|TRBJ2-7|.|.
CASSLDRDPLDKEQYF
TGTGCCAGCAGTTTAGACCGGGACCCGCTGGACAAAGAGCAGTACTTC
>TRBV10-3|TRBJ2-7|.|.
CAISPDYEQYF
TGTGCCATCAGTCCCGACTACGAGCAGTACTTC
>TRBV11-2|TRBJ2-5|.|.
CASSLEDLDWRNQETQYF
TGTGCCAGCAGCTTAGAGGATCTGGACTGGCGGAACCAAGAGACCCAGTACTTC
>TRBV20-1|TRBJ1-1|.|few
CSARDGGHPLNTEAFF
TGCAGTGCTAGAGATGGGGGGCACCCCCTAAACACTGAAGCTTTCTTT
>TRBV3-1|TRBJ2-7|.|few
CASSRGLGAPYEQYF
TGTGCCAGCAGCCGAGGTCTGGGGGCGCCTTACGAGCAGTACTTC
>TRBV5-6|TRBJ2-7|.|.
CASSHRVVVEQYF
TGTGCCAGCAGCCACCGGGTAGTGGTTGAGCAGTACTTC
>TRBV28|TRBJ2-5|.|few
CASSIARSGHDETQYF
TGTGCCAGCAGTATTGCGCGTTCGGGACATGATGAGACCCAGTACTTC
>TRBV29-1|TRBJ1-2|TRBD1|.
CSVETGESYGYTF
TGCAGCGTGGAAACAGGGGAGAGCTATGGCTACACCTTC
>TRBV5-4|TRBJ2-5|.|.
CASSLAASRGETQYF
TGTGCCAGCAGCTTGGCCGCAAGCCGAGGAGAGACCCAGTACTTC
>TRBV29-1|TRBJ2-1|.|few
CSVDVGLQSYNEQFF
TGCAGCGTTGATGTAGGGCTTCAAAGCTACAATGAGCAGTTCTTC
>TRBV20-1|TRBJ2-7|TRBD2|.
CSARTPGLAGINEQYF
TGCAGTGCTAGGACACCCGGACTAGCGGGAATCAACGAGCAGTACTTC
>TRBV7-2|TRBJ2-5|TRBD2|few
CASSPGGVGQETQYF
TGTGCCAGCAGCCCTGGGGGGGTTGGCCAAGAGACCCAGTACTTC
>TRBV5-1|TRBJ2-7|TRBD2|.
CASSLRERDYEQYF
TGCGCCAGCAGCTTGAGGGAGCGGGACTACGAGCAGTACTTC
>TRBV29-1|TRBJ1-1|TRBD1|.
CSVGQGGLNTEAFF
TGCAGCGTCGGACAGGGGGGATTGAACACTGAAGCTTTCTTT
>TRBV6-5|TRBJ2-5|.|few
CASGVEGETQYF
TGTGCCAGCGGGGTTGAGGGAGAGACCCAGTACTTC
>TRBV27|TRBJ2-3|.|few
CASKTGADTQYF
TGTGCCAGCAAAACGGGCGCAGATACGCAGTATTTT
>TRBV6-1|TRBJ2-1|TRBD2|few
CASSRPSSGSGNEQFF
TGTGCCAGCAGCCGACCCTCTAGCGGGAGTGGGAATGAGCAGTTCTTC
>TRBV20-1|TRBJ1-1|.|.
CSARVFGLENTEAFF
TGCAGTGCTAGAGTGTTTGGGCTGGAGAACACTGAAGCTTTCTTT
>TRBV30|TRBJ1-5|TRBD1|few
CAWSPTGVNQPQHF
TGTGCCTGGAGTCCGACAGGGGTTAATCAGCCCCAGCATTTT
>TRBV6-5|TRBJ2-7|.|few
CASSYSLEAHEQYF
TGTGCCAGCAGTTACTCTTTAGAAGCACACGAGCAGTACTTC
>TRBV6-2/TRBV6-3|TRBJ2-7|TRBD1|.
CASSYQGQGSEQYF
TGTGCCAGCAGTTACCAGGGACAGGGGTCCGAGCAGTACTTC
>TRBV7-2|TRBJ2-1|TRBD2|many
CASSLNRGGSYNEQFF
TGTGCCAGCAGCCTAAACCGGGGGGGCTCCTACAATGAGCAGTTCTTC
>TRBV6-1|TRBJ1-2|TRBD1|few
CASTPLGRGQGLSYGYTF
TGTGCCAGCACCCCCCTCGGAAGGGGACAGGGGTTAAGCTATGGCTACACCTTC
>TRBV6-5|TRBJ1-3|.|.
CASSRSTSGNTIYF
TGTGCCAGCAGTCGGTCGACATCTGGAAACACCATATATTTT
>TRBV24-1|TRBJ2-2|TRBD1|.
CATSRQGAGTGELFF
TGTGCCACCTCGAGACAGGGGGCTGGCACCGGGGAGCTGTTTTTT
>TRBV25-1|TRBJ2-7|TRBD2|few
CASSELAGGEQYF
TGTGCCAGCAGTGAACTAGCGGGAGGCGAGCAGTACTTC
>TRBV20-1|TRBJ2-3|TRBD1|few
CSANLPGQGTDTQYF
TGCAGTGCTAACTTACCGGGACAGGGAACAGATACGCAGTATTTT
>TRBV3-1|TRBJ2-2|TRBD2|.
CATSQVAGNTGELFF
TGTGCCACCAGCCAAGTAGCGGGGAACACCGGGGAGCTGTTTTTT
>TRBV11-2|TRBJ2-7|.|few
CASSLGKAAKQYF
TGTGCCAGCAGCTTGGGAAAGGCGGCCAAGCAGTACTTC
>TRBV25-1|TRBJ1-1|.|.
CASSDPGTEAFF
TGTGCCAGCAGTGATCCGGGCACTGAAGCTTTCTTT
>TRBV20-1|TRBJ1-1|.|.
CSATEGGRGNTEAFF
TGCAGTGCTACCGAGGGGGGGAGGGGGAACACTGAAGCTTTCTTT
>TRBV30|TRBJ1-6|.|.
CAWSVPGVGSPLHF
TGTGCCTGGAGTGTACCCGGGGTAGGTTCACCCCTCCACTTT
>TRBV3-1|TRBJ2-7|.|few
CASSQESWSSGEQYF
TGTGCCAGCAGCCAAGAGTCTTGGAGTTCAGGCGAGCAGTACTTC